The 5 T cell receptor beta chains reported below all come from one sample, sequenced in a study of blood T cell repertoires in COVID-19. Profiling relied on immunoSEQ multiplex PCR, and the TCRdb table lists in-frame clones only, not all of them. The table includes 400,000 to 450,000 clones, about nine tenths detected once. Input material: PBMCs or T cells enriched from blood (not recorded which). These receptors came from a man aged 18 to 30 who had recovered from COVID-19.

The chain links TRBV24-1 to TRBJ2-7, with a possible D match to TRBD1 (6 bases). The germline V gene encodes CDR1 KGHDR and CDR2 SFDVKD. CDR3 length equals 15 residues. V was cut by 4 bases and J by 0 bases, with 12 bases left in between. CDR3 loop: CATSETGPSSYEQYF. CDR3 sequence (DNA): TGTGCCACCAGTGAAACAGGGCCGAGCTCCTACGAGCAGTACTTC.

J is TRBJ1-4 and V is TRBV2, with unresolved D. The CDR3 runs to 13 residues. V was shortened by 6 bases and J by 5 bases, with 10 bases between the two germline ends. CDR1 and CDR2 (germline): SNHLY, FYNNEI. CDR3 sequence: CASRGDLNEKLFF. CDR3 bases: TGTGCCAGCAGGGGAGACTTGAATGAAAAACTGTTTTTT.

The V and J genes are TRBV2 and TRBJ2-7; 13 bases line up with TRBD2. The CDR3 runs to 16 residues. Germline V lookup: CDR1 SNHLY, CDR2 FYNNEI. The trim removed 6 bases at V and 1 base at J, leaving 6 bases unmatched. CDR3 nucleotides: TGTGCCAGCAGGATTGGACTAGCGGGAGTATCCTACGAGCAGTACTTC. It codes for CASRIGLAGVSYEQYF. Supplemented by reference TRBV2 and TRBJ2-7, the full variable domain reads EPEVTQTPSHQVTQMGQEVILRCVPISNHLYFYWYRQILGQKVEFLVSFYNNEISEKSEIFDDQFSVERPDGSNFTLKIRSTKLEDSAMYFCASRIGLAGVSYEQYFGPGTRLTVT.

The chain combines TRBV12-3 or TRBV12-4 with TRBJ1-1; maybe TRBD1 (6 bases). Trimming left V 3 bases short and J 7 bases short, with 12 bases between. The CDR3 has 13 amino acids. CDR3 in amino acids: CASSFGGGVEAFF. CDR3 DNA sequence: TGTGCCAGCAGTTTCGGAGGGGGGGTTGAAGCTTTCTTT.

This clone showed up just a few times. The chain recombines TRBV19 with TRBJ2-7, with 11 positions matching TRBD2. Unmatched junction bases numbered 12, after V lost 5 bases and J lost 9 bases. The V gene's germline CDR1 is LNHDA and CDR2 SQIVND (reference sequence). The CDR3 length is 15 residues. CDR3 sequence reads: CASSPYTSGSFGQYF. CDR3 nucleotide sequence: TGTGCCAGTAGTCCCTACACTAGCGGGAGTTTCGGGCAGTACTTC. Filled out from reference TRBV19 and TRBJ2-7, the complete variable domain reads DGGITQSPKYLFRKEGQNVTLSCEQNLNHDAMYWYRQDPGQGLRLIYYSQIVNDFQKGDIAEGYSVSREKKESFPLTVTSAQKNPTAFYLCASSPYTSGSFGQYFGPGTRLTVT.